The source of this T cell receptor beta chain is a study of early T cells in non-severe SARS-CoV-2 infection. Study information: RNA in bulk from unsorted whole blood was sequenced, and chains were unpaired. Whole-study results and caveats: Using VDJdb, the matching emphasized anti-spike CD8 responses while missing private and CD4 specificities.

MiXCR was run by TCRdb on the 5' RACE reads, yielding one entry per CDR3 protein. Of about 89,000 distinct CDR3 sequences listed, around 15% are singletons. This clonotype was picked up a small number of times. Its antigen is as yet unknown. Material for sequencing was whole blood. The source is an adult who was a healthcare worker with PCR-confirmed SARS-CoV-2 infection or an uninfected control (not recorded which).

The CDR3 region has the DNA TGTGCCAGCAGCGTAGGTAGCGCGAACACCGGGGAGCTGTTTTTT. This translates into CASSVGSANTGELFF. The V gene is TRBV9, the J gene TRBJ2-2; possibly TRBD2 for D (5 bases). The CDR3 contains 15 residues. Germline CDR1 is SGDLS and CDR2 is YYNGEE. The V end lost 0 bases, the J end lost 0 bases, and 6 bases lay between the germline ends. Complete variable domain (other parts from reference TRBV9 and TRBJ2-2): DSGVTQTPKHLITATGQRVTLRCSPRSGDLSVYWYQQSLDQGLQFLIQYYNGEERAKGNILERFSAQQFPDLHSELNLSSLELGDSALYFCASSVGSANTGELFFGEGSRLTVL.